The rows below give T cell receptor beta chains drawn from one sample of a study of shared clonotypes between healthy human individuals. Sequenced by immunoSEQ multiplex PCR; TCRdb stores in-frame clones only, minus some. This sample carries under 1 million clones, roughly 92% of them seen once, and the ten largest clones take 24%. The material sequenced was naive CD8+ T cells sorted from blood. The receptors were gathered from a man aged 25-40 years in good health. Each CDR3 is given with its conserved first and last residue. D genes are given only for firm matches. Rows may omit the clone size; those that give it use once, few, many or a size class.

V: TRBV2; size: few; J: TRBJ2-1; D: TRBD2; DNA: TGTGCCAGCAGTGAATGGACTAGCGGAGGGATTGAGCAGTTCTTC; CDR3: CASSEWTSGGIEQFF
V: TRBV15; size: .; J: TRBJ2-3; D: TRBD1; DNA: TGTGCCACCAGGGGCACAGGGGGCGATCTGGAGTATTTT; CDR3: CATRGTGGDLEYF
V: TRBV5-4; size: once; J: TRBJ2-1; D: .; DNA: TGTGCCAGCAGCTTGGGCGGGACTGAGCAGTTCTTC; CDR3: CASSLGGTEQFF
V: TRBV6-5; size: .; J: TRBJ2-7; D: .; DNA: TGTGCCAGCAGTTACTCTGGGGCAGGGCTTGGCGAGCAGTACTTC; CDR3: CASSYSGAGLGEQYF
V: TRBV25-1; size: .; J: TRBJ2-7; D: .; DNA: TGTGCCAGCAGTGAAATCCCCGGGGATAGCGGATCCTACGAGCAGTACTTC; CDR3: CASSEIPGDSGSYEQYF
V: TRBV2; size: .; J: TRBJ2-2; D: .; DNA: TGTGCCAGCAGTGAAGTACAGATTGGCACCGGGGAGCTGTTTTTT; CDR3: CASSEVQIGTGELFF
V: TRBV11-2; size: once; J: TRBJ1-2; D: .; DNA: TGTGCCAGCAGCTTAGACAGGCGCGGCTACATCTTC; CDR3: CASSLDRRGYIF
V: TRBV4-1; size: .; J: TRBJ2-7; D: .; DNA: TGCGCCAGCAGCCCCAGAGGGACTTCCTACGAGCAGTACTTC; CDR3: CASSPRGTSYEQYF
V: TRBV5-8; size: .; J: TRBJ2-3; D: .; DNA: TGTGCCAGCAGCTTGTATGTGGGAGATGATACGCAGTATTTT; CDR3: CASSLYVGDDTQYF
V: TRBV7-9; size: .; J: TRBJ2-5; D: .; DNA: TGTGCCAGCAGCTTAACTTTACGTCCGGAGACCCAGTACTTC; CDR3: CASSLTLRPETQYF